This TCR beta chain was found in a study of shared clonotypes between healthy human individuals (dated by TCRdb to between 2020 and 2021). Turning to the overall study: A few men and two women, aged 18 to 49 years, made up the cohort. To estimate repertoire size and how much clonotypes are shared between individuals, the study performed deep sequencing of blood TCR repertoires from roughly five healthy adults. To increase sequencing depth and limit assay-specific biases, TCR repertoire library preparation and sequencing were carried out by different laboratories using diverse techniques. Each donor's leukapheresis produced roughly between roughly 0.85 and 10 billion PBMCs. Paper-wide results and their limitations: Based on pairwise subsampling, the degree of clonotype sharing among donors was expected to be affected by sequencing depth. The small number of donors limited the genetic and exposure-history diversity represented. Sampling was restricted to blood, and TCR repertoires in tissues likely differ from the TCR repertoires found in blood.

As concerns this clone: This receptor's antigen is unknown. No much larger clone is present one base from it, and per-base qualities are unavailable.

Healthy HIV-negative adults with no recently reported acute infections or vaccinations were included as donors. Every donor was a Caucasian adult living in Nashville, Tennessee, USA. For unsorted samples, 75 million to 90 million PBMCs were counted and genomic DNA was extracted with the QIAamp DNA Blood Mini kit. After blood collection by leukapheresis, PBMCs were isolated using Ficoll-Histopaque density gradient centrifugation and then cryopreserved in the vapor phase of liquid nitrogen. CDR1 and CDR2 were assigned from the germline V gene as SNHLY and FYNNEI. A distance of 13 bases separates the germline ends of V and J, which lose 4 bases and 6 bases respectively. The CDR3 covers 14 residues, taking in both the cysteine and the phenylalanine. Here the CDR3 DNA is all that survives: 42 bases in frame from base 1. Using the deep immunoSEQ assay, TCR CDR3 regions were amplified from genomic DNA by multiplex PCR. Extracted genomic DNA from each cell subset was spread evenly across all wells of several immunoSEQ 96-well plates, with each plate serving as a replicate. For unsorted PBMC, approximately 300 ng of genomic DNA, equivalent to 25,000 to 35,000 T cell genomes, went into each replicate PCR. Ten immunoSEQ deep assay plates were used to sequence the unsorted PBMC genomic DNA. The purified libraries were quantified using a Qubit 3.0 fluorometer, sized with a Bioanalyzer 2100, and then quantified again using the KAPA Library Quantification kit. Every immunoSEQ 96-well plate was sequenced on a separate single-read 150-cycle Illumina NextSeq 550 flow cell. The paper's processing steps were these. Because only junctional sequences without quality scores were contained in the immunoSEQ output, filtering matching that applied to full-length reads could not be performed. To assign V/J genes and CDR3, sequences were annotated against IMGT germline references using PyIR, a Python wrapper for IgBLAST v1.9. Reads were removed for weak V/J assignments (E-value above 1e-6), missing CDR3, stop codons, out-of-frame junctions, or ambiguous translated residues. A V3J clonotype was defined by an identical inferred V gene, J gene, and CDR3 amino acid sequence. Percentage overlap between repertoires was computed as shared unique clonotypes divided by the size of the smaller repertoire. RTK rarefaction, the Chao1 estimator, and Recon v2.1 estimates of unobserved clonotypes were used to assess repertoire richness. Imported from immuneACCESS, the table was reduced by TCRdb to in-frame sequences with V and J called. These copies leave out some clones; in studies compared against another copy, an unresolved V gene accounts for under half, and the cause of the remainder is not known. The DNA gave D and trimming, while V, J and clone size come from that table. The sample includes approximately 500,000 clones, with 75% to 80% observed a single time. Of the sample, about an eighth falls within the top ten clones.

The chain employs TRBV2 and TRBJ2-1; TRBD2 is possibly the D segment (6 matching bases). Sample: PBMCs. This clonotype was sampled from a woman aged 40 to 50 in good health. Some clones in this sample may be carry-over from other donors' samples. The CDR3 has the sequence CASSGGLNSNEQFF. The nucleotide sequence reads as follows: TGTGCCAGCAGTGGCGGACTAAACAGCAATGAGCAGTTCTTC.